The 21 T cell receptor beta chains presented below share a single source sample, sequenced in a study of cytomegalovirus exposure and HLA in healthy donors. TCRdb's copy holds only in-frame clones and misses some; the assay was immunoSEQ multiplex PCR. The table lists some 130,000 clones, 88% of them singletons. Sequencing was carried out using PBMCs. These receptors were collected from a man aged 25-45 years in good health and CMV-seronegative.

This rearrangement joins TRBV10-3 to TRBJ2-7, with 15 bases aligning to TRBD2. J was trimmed by 3 bases and V by 3 bases; bases with no gene match: 15. This CDR3 spans 20 amino acids. Looked up from germline, CDR1 is ENHRY and CDR2 is SYGVKD. CDR3: CAISETIRGLAGGSLYEQYF. Here the CDR3 DNA reads TGTGCCATCAGTGAAACCATAAGGGGACTAGCGGGAGGCTCCCTCTACGAGCAGTACTTC.

This clone was detected many times. This chain uses TRBV6-1 with TRBJ2-2; D possibly corresponds to TRBD1 (5 bases). CDR3 length: 13 amino acids. The germline V and J ends were trimmed by 6 bases and 5 bases, with 10 bases remaining between them. The germline V gene encodes CDR1 MNHNS and CDR2 SASEGT. The CDR3 coding sequence is TGTGCCAGCAGATTCAGGGAAACCGGGGAGCTGTTTTTT. Translated, it gives CASRFRETGELFF.

The chain recombines TRBV5-1 with TRBJ2-3; 12 bases map to TRBD2. J gave up 7 bases and V 1 base, and 4 bases lay outside the gene matches. Germline V gives CDR1 SGHRS, CDR2 YFSETQ. The length of the CDR3 is 15 residues. CDR3 in amino acids: CASSLLAGGINTQYF. DNA for the CDR3: TGCGCCAGCAGCTTGCTAGCGGGAGGGATAAATACGCAGTATTTT.

The J gene is TRBJ2-1, the V gene TRBV6-6; TRBD1 matches 7 bases. The CDR3 spans 13 residues. Germline trimming cut 1 base from V and 6 bases from J; bases unmatched to any gene: 0. Looked up from germline, CDR1 is MNHNY and CDR2 is SVGAGI (reference sequence). The CDR3 DNA follows: TGTGCCAGCAGTTACTACAGGGGCAATGAGCAGTTCTTC. Protein: CASSYYRGNEQFF.

V gene TRBV5-1 combines with J gene TRBJ2-7; TRBD2 agrees at 12 bases. Germline values: CDR1 SGHRS, CDR2 YFSETQ. Unmatched junction bases numbered 9, after V lost 0 bases and J lost 2 bases. The CDR3 has 18 residues. CDR3 sequence: CASSLVSGTSGPPYEQYF. For the CDR3, the DNA is TGCGCCAGCAGCTTGGTATCCGGGACTAGCGGGCCCCCCTACGAGCAGTACTTC.

The chain is built from TRBV5-1 and TRBJ2-5; 7 nucleotides line up with TRBD2. Trimming took 4 bases from V and 7 from J; bases not matched to a gene: 10. The CDR3 totals 14 residues. Germline loops: CDR1 SGHRS, CDR2 YFSETQ. CDR3 amino acids: CASSQYTGEGTQYF. The CDR3 DNA follows: TGCGCCAGCAGCCAATACACTGGGGAGGGGACCCAGTACTTC.

J is TRBJ2-1 and V is TRBV2, with D possibly being TRBD2 (5 bases). This CDR3 region has 16 residues. Germline-derived CDR1 and CDR2 are SNHLY and FYNNEI. Deletions cut 5 bases from V and 3 bases from J, with 17 bases between. The CDR3 is CASSPRAATIYNEQFF. The CDR3 DNA reads as TGTGCCAGCAGTCCGCGTGCCGCGACTATCTACAATGAGCAGTTCTTC.

DNA of the CDR3: TGTGCCAGCAAAAGCAATGGCGGCGCTGAAGCTTTCTTT. Protein product: CASKSNGGAEAFF. This chain uses TRBV2 with TRBJ1-1; D uncertain. V was shortened by 7 bases and J by 6 bases, with 15 bases between the two germline ends. The length of the CDR3 is 13 residues. In germline, CDR1 is SNHLY, CDR2 FYNNEI.

V and J are TRBV13 and TRBJ2-7; D unresolved. The V end was cut by 2 bases, the J end by 5 bases, with 16 bases between. CDR1 is PRHDT and CDR2 is FYEKMQ in the germline V gene (reference sequence). The CDR3 length is 15 residues. The CDR3 DNA sequence: TGTGCCAGCAGCTTAACCCCGGGTTTGTCCCACGAGCAGTACTTC. Translating gives CASSLTPGLSHEQYF.

The chain couples TRBV10-2 to TRBJ2-1; 9 nucleotides match TRBD2. V was clipped by 3 bases and J by 9 bases; unmatched bases: 12. Germline V gene sequence: CDR1 WSHSY, CDR2 SAAADI. This CDR3 contains 16 residues. In DNA, the CDR3 is TGCGCCAGCAGTGACAGGCTAGCGGGGCGTAAGGGTGAGCAGTTCTTC. It codes for CASSDRLAGRKGEQFF.

The V call is TRBV7-3, the J call TRBJ1-1, with D maybe TRBD1 (5 bases). The CDR3 has 14 amino acids. V was shortened by 5 bases and J by 1 base, with 11 bases between the two germline ends. Germline CDR1 SGHTA, CDR2 FQGTGA. The CDR3 region is CASSAPTANTEAFF. The CDR3 DNA reads as TGTGCCAGCAGCGCGCCGACAGCGAACACTGAAGCTTTCTTT.

The V gene is TRBV5-6, the J gene TRBJ2-7; 8 bases align to TRBD1. CDR3 size: 16 residues. Germline CDR1 reads SGHDT; CDR2 reads YYEEEE. The trim removed 4 bases at V and 5 bases at J, leaving 14 bases unmatched. CDR3 nucleotides: TGTGCCAGCAGCCATCGAGACAGGGGTATCCTCAACGAGCAGTACTTC. It specifies CASSHRDRGILNEQYF.

The V and J genes are TRBV19 and TRBJ2-7, with TRBD2 identical over 10 bases. This CDR3 contains 14 residues. Germline V CDR1 and CDR2: LNHDA, SQIVND (reference sequence). The V segment lost 5 bases and the J segment 5 bases; nucleotides outside the gene matches: 6. The DNA of the CDR3 is TGTGCCAGTAGTCCTAGCGGGGGTTACAACGAGCAGTACTTC. Protein sequence: CASSPSGGYNEQYF. The whole variable domain, filled in from reference TRBV19 and TRBJ2-7, reads DGGITQSPKYLFRKEGQNVTLSCEQNLNHDAMYWYRQDPGQGLRLIYYSQIVNDFQKGDIAEGYSVSREKKESFPLTVTSAQKNPTAFYLCASSPSGGYNEQYFGPGTRLTVT.

The J gene is TRBJ1-2, the V gene TRBV2; 7 nucleotides match TRBD1. Germline values: CDR1 SNHLY, CDR2 FYNNEI. CDR3 length: 14 amino acids. V shed 7 bases and J 0 bases; nucleotides not matched to a gene: 5. The CDR3 nucleotides are TGTGCCAGCATGGGACAGCCCACTAACTATGGCTACACCTTC. Translated: CASMGQPTNYGYTF.

This clone has a count of ten or more. The chain carries TRBV30 and TRBJ2-2; D is perhaps TRBD1 (5 bases). The V gene's germline CDR1 is GTSNPN and CDR2 SVGIG (reference sequence). This CDR3 is built from 13 residues. V lost 5 bases and J lost 5, with 12 bases in between. The CDR3 bases are TGTGCCTGGTCTAAAGGGGATACCGGGGAGCTGTTTTTT. This gives the protein CAWSKGDTGELFF. Full variable domain (remainder filled in from reference TRBV30 and TRBJ2-2): SQTIHQWPATLVQPVGSPLSLECTVEGTSNPNLYWYRQAAGRGLQLLFYSVGIGQISSEVPQNLSASRPQDRQFILSSKKLLLSDSGFYLCAWSKGDTGELFFGEGSRLTVL.

The CDR3 region is CASSQEGDLTGWGYTF. The CDR3 bases are TGTGCCAGCAGCCAAGAAGGGGATTTGACAGGTTGGGGCTACACCTTC. The genes are TRBV14 and TRBJ1-2; a possible D gene is TRBD1 (6 bases). Germline V CDR1 and CDR2: SGHDN, FVKESK. V lost 0 bases, J lost 8 bases, and 19 bases lay in between. The CDR3 has 16 amino acids.

CDR3 bases: TGTGCCAGCAGTGGAGACAGCACGAGCACTGAAGCTTTCTTT. Translating gives CASSGDSTSTEAFF. The chain has TRBV2 and TRBJ1-1, with D possibly TRBD1 on 5 matching bases. There are 14 residues in the CDR3. CDR1 is SNHLY and CDR2 is FYNNEI in the germline V gene. V was trimmed by 4 bases and J by 4 bases, leaving 13 bases between them.

The rearrangement joins TRBV5-1 to TRBJ1-4; D is ambiguous. Trimming took off 3 bases at V and 0 bases at J, with 6 bases between the two ends. Germline V lookup: CDR1 SGHRS, CDR2 YFSETQ. CDR3 length equals 14 residues. CDR3 region: CASSSGATNEKLFF. The DNA of the CDR3 is TGCGCCAGCAGCTCGGGTGCAACTAATGAAAAACTGTTTTTT. The entire variable domain, with the rest obtained from reference TRBV5-1 and TRBJ1-4, is as follows: KAGVTQTPRYLIKTRGQQVTLSCSPISGHRSVSWYQQTPGQGLQFLFEYFSETQRNKGNFPGRFSGRQFSNSRSEMNVSTLELGDSALYLCASSSGATNEKLFFGSGTQLSVL.

The chain employs TRBV10-3 and TRBJ1-1; 7 nucleotides agree with TRBD1. V lost 2 bases and J lost 0; bases outside the gene matches: 3. Germline CDR1 reads ENHRY; CDR2 reads SYGVKD. This CDR3 contains 15 residues. The CDR3, as DNA: TGTGCCATCAGTGAGAGAACAGGGGTGAACACTGAAGCTTTCTTT. Translated, it gives CAISERTGVNTEAFF.

The gene calls are TRBV6-4 and TRBJ2-7; tentatively, D is TRBD1 (6 bases). The CDR3 is made up of 16 amino acids. CDR1 and CDR2 (germline): MRHNA, SNTAGT. Trimming shortened V by 2 bases and J by 2 bases, and 16 bases separated the two germline ends. The CDR3 DNA reads TGTGCCAGCAGTGACCCCCTCAGACAGGATACCTACGAGCAGTACTTC. The encoded protein is CASSDPLRQDTYEQYF.

The CDR3 DNA sequence: TGCGCCAGCAGCCAAGATCTTGACGGAGCAAATGAGCAGTTCTTC. Protein product: CASSQDLDGANEQFF. This chain joins TRBV4-3 and TRBJ2-1; D remains unclear. V shed 0 bases and J shed 7 bases, with 13 bases lying between them. The CDR3 totals 15 residues. CDR1 and CDR2 (germline): LGHNA, YSLEER.